The 23 T cell receptor beta chains in this list originate from one sample, sequenced in a study of blood T cell repertoires in COVID-19. Profiled with immunoSEQ multiplex PCR; TCRdb holds only in-frame clones, not every one. This table holds roughly 60,000 clones, under 85% found once. The sequenced sample consisted of peripheral blood. The receptors were gathered from an elderly woman with acute or convalescent COVID-19.

V gene TRBV6-1 combines with J gene TRBJ2-1, with TRBD1 matching 9 bases. CDR1 and CDR2 (germline): MNHNS, SASEGT. After removal of 2 bases from V and 4 bases from J, the junction contained 6 bases not matched to a gene. This CDR3 has 16 residues. The CDR3 sequence is CASSERGQGWYNEQFF. The CDR3 coding sequence is TGTGCCAGCAGTGAACGGGGACAGGGTTGGTACAATGAGCAGTTCTTC.

In its sample, this clone was seen once. This rearrangement joins TRBV7-3 to TRBJ1-2; TRBD1 matches at 9 bases. Per germline, CDR1 SGHTA and CDR2 FQGTGA. The CDR3 length is 12 residues. Trimming at V came to 5 bases and at J to 7 bases, leaving 2 bases not matched to a gene. The CDR3 nucleotides are TGTGCCAGCAGCGAGGACAGGGGTGGCTACACCTTC. It encodes CASSEDRGGYTF.

The V and J genes are TRBV7-2 and TRBJ2-2; 7 bases line up with TRBD1. The CDR3 sequence is 16 residues long. Germline lookup yields CDR1 SGHTA and CDR2 FQGNSA. The V and J ends lost 5 bases and 2 bases, in that order; junction bases with no gene match: 8. In DNA form, the CDR3 reads TGTGCCAGCAGCGGAATTGGGACAGTTAACACCGGGGAGCTGTTTTTT. Translating it yields CASSGIGTVNTGELFF.

The count of this clone is one. The rearrangement joins TRBV18 to TRBJ2-5, with a weak D call TRBD2 (6 bases). CDR1 and CDR2 from the germline V gene are KGHSH and LQKENI. Trimming took 6 bases from V and 0 from J, leaving 14 bases between them. The CDR3 sequence is 15 residues long. The CDR3 spells CASSLVRGDQETQYF. CDR3 coding DNA: TGTGCCAGCTCTCTGGTGCGGGGAGACCAAGAGACCCAGTACTTC.

Only one count was recorded for this clone. The V gene is TRBV11-2, the J gene TRBJ2-5; a possible D gene is TRBD2 (6 bases). Germline V gene data show CDR1 as SGHAT and CDR2 as FQNNGV. V was pared by 1 base and J by 7 bases, with 16 bases between. This CDR3 spans 15 amino acids. The CDR3 loop reads CASSLVPAAGGTQYF. In DNA form, the CDR3 reads TGTGCCAGCAGCTTAGTTCCAGCGGCCGGGGGGACCCAGTACTTC.

DNA of the CDR3: TGTGCCAGTAGTATAGGCACAGGGGTAATCAATCAGCCCCAGCATTTT. This encodes CASSIGTGVINQPQHF. The V gene is TRBV19, the J gene TRBJ1-5; 7 nucleotides align to TRBD1. The V segment lost 1 base and the J segment 3 bases; nucleotides outside the gene matches: 6. There are 16 residues in the CDR3. Germline V CDR1 and CDR2: LNHDA, SQIVND (reference sequence).

This chain connects TRBV7-8 to TRBJ1-6; 7 positions match TRBD1. The CDR3 has 15 residues. Germline CDR1 is SGHVS and CDR2 is FQNEAQ. Trimming at V came to 4 bases and at J to 7 bases, leaving 7 bases not matched to a gene. The CDR3 sequence: CASSSYRGWNSPLHF. The CDR3 DNA sequence: TGTGCCAGCAGCTCATACAGGGGTTGGAATTCACCCCTCCACTTT.

V usage is TRBV9 and J usage is TRBJ1-3; 7 bases are shared with TRBD1. This CDR3 spans 15 amino acids. Germline CDR1 SGDLS, CDR2 YYNGEE. V lost 0 bases to trimming and J lost 2 bases; unmatched junction nucleotides: 2. The CDR3 sequence: CASSVERGPGNTIYF. The CDR3 DNA is TGTGCCAGCAGCGTAGAGAGGGGGCCTGGAAACACCATATATTTT.

The chain recombines TRBV6-5 with TRBJ2-7; D perhaps matches TRBD1 (5 bases). The CDR3 has 12 residues. The V end lost 7 bases, the J end lost 2 bases, and 9 bases lay between the germline ends. Germline loops: CDR1 MNHEY, CDR2 SVGAGI. The CDR3 protein is CASKDKAYEQYF. In DNA form, the CDR3 reads TGTGCCAGCAAGGACAAGGCCTACGAGCAGTACTTC.

The chain uses TRBV7-2 and TRBJ2-7; 7 bases fit TRBD2. From germline, CDR1 is SGHTA and CDR2 FQGNSA. The CDR3 contains 13 residues. V was clipped by 2 bases and J by 4 bases; unmatched bases: 2. The CDR3, as DNA: TGTGCCAGCAGCTTAAGGCGGGAGTACGAGCAGTACTTC. Its protein is CASSLRREYEQYF.

This rearrangement joins TRBV7-9 to TRBJ2-3, with TRBD2 matching 7 bases. The CDR3 consists of 17 residues. Trimming at V came to 3 bases and at J to 1 base, leaving 10 bases not matched to a gene. The germline V gene encodes CDR1 SEHNR and CDR2 FQNEAQ (reference sequence). The CDR3 spells CASSFVPRGGGTDTQYF. CDR3 DNA: TGTGCCAGCAGCTTCGTCCCGCGCGGGGGAGGCACAGATACGCAGTATTTT. The full variable domain, rest sourced from reference TRBV7-9 and TRBJ2-3, is DTGVSQNPRHKITKRGQNVTFRCDPISEHNRLYWYRQTLGQGPEFLTYFQNEAQLEKSRLLSDRFSAERPKGSFSTLEIQRTEQGDSAMYLCASSFVPRGGGTDTQYFGPGTRLTVL.

V gene TRBV2 combines with J gene TRBJ1-1; D is undetermined. CDR1 is SNHLY, CDR2 FYNNEI, per germline. V lost 5 bases to trimming and J lost 4 bases, with 11 bases between them. The CDR3 sequence is 13 residues long. CDR3 in DNA: TGTGCCAGCAGTTGGGAGGGAATCACTGAAGCTTTCTTT. It yields the protein CASSWEGITEAFF.

This chain joins TRBV4-3 and TRBJ2-1, with a possible D match to TRBD1 (6 bases). The germline gives CDR1 LGHNA, CDR2 YSLEER. The V end lost 5 bases, the J end lost 4 bases, and 15 bases lay between the germline ends. The length of the CDR3 is 15 residues. The CDR3 nucleotides read TGCGCCAGCAGCTCAGGGGAGCGCGTGTACAATGAGCAGTTCTTC. It is translated as CASSSGERVYNEQFF.

The V gene is TRBV7-2, the J gene TRBJ1-4; maybe TRBD1 (6 bases). CDR1 SGHTA and CDR2 FQGNSA come from the germline V gene. Trimming pared 5 bases from V and 5 bases from J, leaving 18 bases between. CDR3 length: 16 residues. The CDR3 reads CASSANSGVLNEKLFF. As DNA, the CDR3 is TGTGCCAGCAGCGCCAACTCAGGGGTGCTGAATGAAAAACTGTTTTTT.

The chain is built from TRBV5-1 and TRBJ1-2; D is ambiguous. The CDR3 spans 15 residues. Trimming took off 2 bases at V and 0 bases at J, with 11 bases between the two ends. CDR1 SGHRS and CDR2 YFSETQ come from the germline V gene. For the CDR3, the DNA is TGCGCCAGCAGCTTAACAGATGCCGCTAACTATGGCTACACCTTC. This codes for CASSLTDAANYGYTF.

The chain joins TRBV27 to TRBJ1-4, with TRBD1 matching 9 bases. Trimming removed 5 bases from V and 5 bases from J; junction bases left unmatched: 15. Germline V lookup: CDR1 MNHEY, CDR2 SMNVEV (reference sequence). The CDR3 is 18 amino acids. CDR3 nucleotides: TGTGCCAGCAGTCTATATAGCCGGGACAGGGTCCAGAATGAAAAACTGTTTTTT. Translating it yields CASSLYSRDRVQNEKLFF.

This clone was detected once. The rearrangement uses TRBV6-5 and TRBJ1-1, with D possibly TRBD1 on 5 matching bases. Germline lookup yields CDR1 MNHEY and CDR2 SVGAGI. The CDR3 is 11 residues long. V was shortened by 5 bases and J by 5 bases, with 6 bases between the two germline ends. The CDR3 region is CASSRGTEAFF. CDR3 in DNA: TGTGCCAGCAGTCGGGGGACTGAAGCTTTCTTT.

This clone was seen a single time. V is TRBV28 and J is TRBJ2-1; 9 nucleotides match TRBD2. The CDR3 is 15 residues long. Germline V gives CDR1 MDHEN, CDR2 SYDVKM. V was pared by 6 bases and J by 4 bases, with 7 bases of the junction left unmatched. The chain's CDR3 is CASRGLAGIYNEQFF. The DNA for the CDR3 is TGTGCCAGCAGAGGTCTAGCGGGAATTTACAATGAGCAGTTCTTC.

This rearrangement joins TRBV19 to TRBJ1-1; D is unclear. Germline lookup yields CDR1 LNHDA and CDR2 SQIVND (reference sequence). The CDR3 contains 12 residues. V dropped 6 bases and J dropped 7 bases, with 12 bases sitting between them. In nucleotides, the CDR3 is TGTGCCAGTAGGCCCTTGGGGAGTGAAGCTTTCTTT. The encoded protein is CASRPLGSEAFF.

This clone was recorded once. The chain couples TRBV15 to TRBJ2-6; 7 bases match TRBD2. With V trimmed by 3 bases and J by 1 base, 3 bases remained unmatched. The CDR3 is 16 amino acids. Germline-derived CDR1 and CDR2 are LNHNV and YYDKDF (reference sequence). CDR3 bases: TGTGCCACCAGCAGGCTCGGGGGGTCTGGGGCCAACGTCCTGACTTTC. Protein sequence: CATSRLGGSGANVLTF.

The chain has TRBV6-5 and TRBJ2-7, with D possibly TRBD1 on 5 matching bases. CDR3 length equals 13 residues. Trimming stripped 0 bases from V and 4 bases from J, with 7 bases between. Germline V lookup: CDR1 MNHEY, CDR2 SVGAGI. CDR3 protein: CASSYSTEYEQYF. The CDR3 nucleotides read TGTGCCAGCAGTTACTCGACAGAGTACGAGCAGTACTTC.

This rearrangement joins TRBV11-2 to TRBJ1-1; 9 positions agree with TRBD1. J was trimmed by 8 bases and V by 1 base; bases with no gene match: 2. CDR3 length: 13 residues. Germline-derived CDR1 and CDR2 are SGHAT and FQNNGV. CDR3 in DNA: TGTGCCAGCAGCTTAGGACAGGGGGACGAAGCTTTCTTT. Translating gives CASSLGQGDEAFF.

This clone was detected only once. The chain couples TRBV6-6 to TRBJ2-1; 9 bases map to TRBD2. The CDR3 is 14 residues long. Per the germline V gene, CDR1 is MNHNY and CDR2 is SVGAGI (reference sequence). Trimming at V came to 6 bases and at J to 6 bases, leaving 6 bases not matched to a gene. The CDR3 sequence: CASSDSGRSNEQFF. The CDR3 bases are TGTGCCAGCAGCGATAGCGGGAGAAGCAATGAGCAGTTCTTC.